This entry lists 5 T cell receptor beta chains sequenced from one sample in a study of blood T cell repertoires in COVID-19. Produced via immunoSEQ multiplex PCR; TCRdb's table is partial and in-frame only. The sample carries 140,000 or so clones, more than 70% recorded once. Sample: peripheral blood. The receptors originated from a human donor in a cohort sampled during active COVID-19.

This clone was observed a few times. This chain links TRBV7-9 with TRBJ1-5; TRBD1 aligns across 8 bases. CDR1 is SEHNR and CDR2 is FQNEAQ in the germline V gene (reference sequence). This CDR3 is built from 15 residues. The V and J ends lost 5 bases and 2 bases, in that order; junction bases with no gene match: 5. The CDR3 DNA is TGTGCCAGCAGCAACGACAGGGGCGGCAATCAGCCCCAGCATTTT. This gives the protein CASSNDRGGNQPQHF.

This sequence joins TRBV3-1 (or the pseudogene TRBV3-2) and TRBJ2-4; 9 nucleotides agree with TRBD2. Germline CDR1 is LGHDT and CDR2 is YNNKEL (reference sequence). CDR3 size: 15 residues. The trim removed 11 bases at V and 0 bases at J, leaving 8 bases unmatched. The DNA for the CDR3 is TGTGCCTCGTCGGCGGGGGGGCTAGCCAAAAACATTCAGTACTTC. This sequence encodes CASSAGGLAKNIQYF.

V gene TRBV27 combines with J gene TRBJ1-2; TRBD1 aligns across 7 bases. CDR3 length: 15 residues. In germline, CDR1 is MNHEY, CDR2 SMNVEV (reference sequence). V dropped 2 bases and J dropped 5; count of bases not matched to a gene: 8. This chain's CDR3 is CASSLLLGGGYGYTF. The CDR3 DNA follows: TGTGCCAGCAGTTTACTCTTAGGGGGCGGGTATGGCTACACCTTC.

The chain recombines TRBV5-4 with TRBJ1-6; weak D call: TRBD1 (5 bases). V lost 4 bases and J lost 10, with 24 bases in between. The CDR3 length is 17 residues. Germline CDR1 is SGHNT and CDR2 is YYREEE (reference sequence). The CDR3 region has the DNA TGTGCCAGCAGCAGCGCTCAGGCGGGCGGGGCTCAGTCACCCCTCCACTTT. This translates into CASSSAQAGGAQSPLHF. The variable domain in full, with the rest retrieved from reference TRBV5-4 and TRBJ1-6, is ETGVTQSPTHLIKTRGQQVTLRCSSQSGHNTVSWYQQALGQGPQFIFQYYREEENGRGNFPPRFSGLQFPNYSSELNVNALELDDSALYLCASSSAQAGGAQSPLHFGNGTRLTVT.

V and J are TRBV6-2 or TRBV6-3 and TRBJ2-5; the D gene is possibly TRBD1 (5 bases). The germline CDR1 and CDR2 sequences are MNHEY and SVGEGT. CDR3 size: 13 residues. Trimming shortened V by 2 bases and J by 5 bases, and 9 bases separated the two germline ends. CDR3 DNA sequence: TGTGCCAGCAGTTACCCAGGGTCGGAGACCCAGTACTTC. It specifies CASSYPGSETQYF.